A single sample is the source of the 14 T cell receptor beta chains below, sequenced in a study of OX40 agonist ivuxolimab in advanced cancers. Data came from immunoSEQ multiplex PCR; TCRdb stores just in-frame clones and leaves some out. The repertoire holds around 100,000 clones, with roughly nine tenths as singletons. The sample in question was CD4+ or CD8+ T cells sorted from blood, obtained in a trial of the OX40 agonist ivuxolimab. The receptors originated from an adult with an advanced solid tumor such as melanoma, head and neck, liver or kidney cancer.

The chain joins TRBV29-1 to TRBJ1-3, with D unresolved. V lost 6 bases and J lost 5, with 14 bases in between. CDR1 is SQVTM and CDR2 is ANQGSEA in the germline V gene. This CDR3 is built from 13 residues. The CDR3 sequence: CSVQPRARNTIYF. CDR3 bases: TGCAGCGTCCAACCTCGCGCCAGAAACACCATATATTTT.

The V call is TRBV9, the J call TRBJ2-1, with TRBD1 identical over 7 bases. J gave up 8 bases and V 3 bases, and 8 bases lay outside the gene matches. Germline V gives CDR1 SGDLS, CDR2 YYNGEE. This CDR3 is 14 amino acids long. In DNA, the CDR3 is TGTGCCAGCAGCGAAGGACAGGTGGGGGATGAGCAGTTCTTC. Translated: CASSEGQVGDEQFF. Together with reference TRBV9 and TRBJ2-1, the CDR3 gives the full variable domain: DSGVTQTPKHLITATGQRVTLRCSPRSGDLSVYWYQQSLDQGLQFLIQYYNGEERAKGNILERFSAQQFPDLHSELNLSSLELGDSALYFCASSEGQVGDEQFFGPGTRLTVL.

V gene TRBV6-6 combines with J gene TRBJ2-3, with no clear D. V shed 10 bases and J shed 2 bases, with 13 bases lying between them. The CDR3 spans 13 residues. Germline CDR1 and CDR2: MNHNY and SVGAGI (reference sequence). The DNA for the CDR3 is TGTGCCATATCTAGAGGTTTCACAGATACGCAGTATTTT. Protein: CAISRGFTDTQYF.

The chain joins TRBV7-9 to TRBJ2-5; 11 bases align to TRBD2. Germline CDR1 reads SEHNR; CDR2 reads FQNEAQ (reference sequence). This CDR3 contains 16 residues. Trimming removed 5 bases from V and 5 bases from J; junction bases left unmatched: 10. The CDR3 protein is CASSAAGTSGAETQYF. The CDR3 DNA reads TGTGCCAGCAGCGCCGCCGGGACTAGCGGAGCGGAGACCCAGTACTTC. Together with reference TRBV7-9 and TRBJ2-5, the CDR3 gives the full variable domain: DTGVSQNPRHKITKRGQNVTFRCDPISEHNRLYWYRQTLGQGPEFLTYFQNEAQLEKSRLLSDRFSAERPKGSFSTLEIQRTEQGDSAMYLCASSAAGTSGAETQYFGPGTRLLVL.

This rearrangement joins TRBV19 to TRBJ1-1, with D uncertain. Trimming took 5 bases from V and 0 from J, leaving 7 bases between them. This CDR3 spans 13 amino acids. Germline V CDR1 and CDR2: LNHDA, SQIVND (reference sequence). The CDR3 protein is CASSQRMNTEAFF. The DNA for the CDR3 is TGTGCCAGTAGTCAGCGGATGAACACTGAAGCTTTCTTT. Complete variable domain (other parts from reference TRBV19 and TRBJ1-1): DGGITQSPKYLFRKEGQNVTLSCEQNLNHDAMYWYRQDPGQGLRLIYYSQIVNDFQKGDIAEGYSVSREKKESFPLTVTSAQKNPTAFYLCASSQRMNTEAFFGQGTRLTVV.

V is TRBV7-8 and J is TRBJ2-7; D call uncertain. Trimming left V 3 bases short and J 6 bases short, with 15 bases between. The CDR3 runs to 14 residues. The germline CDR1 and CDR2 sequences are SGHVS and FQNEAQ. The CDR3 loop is CASSFNNRVGEQYF. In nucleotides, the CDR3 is TGTGCCAGCAGCTTTAATAATAGGGTGGGCGAGCAGTACTTC. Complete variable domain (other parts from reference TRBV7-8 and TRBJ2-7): GAGVSQSPRYKVAKRGQDVALRCDPISGHVSLFWYQQALGQGPEFLTYFQNEAQLDKSGLPSDRFFAERPEGSVSTLKIQRTQQEDSAVYLCASSFNNRVGEQYFGPGTRLTVT.

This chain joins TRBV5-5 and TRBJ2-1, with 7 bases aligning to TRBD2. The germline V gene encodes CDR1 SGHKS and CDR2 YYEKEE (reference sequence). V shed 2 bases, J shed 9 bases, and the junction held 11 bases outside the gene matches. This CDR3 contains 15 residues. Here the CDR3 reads CASSLFGTIGGEQFF. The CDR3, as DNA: TGTGCCAGCAGCTTATTCGGGACTATTGGAGGTGAGCAGTTCTTC.

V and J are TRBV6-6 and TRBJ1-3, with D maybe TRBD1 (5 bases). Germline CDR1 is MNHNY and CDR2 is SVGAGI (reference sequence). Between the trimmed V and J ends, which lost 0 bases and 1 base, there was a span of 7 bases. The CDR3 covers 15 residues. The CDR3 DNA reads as TGTGCCAGCAGTTACTCGAGGGGTTCTGGAAACACCATATATTTT. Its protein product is CASSYSRGSGNTIYF.

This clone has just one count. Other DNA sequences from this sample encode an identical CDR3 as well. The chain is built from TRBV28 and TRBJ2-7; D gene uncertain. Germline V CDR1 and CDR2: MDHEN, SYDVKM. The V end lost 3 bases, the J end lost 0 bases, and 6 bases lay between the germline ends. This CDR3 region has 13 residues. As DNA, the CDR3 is TGTGCCAGCAGTTTTCTCAGCTCCTACGAGCAGTACTTC. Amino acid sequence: CASSFLSSYEQYF.

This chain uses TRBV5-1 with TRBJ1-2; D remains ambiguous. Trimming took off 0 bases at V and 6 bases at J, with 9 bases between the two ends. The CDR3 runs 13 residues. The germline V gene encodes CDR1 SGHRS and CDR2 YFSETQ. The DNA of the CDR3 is TGCGCCAGCAGCTTGGGTATCGGGAATGGCTACACCTTC. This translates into CASSLGIGNGYTF.

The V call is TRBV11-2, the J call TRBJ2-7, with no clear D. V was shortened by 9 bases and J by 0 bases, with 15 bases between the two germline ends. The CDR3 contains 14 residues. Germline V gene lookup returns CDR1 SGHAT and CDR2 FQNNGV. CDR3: CASRKRGVSYEQYF. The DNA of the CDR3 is TGTGCCAGTCGAAAGAGAGGCGTCTCCTACGAGCAGTACTTC.

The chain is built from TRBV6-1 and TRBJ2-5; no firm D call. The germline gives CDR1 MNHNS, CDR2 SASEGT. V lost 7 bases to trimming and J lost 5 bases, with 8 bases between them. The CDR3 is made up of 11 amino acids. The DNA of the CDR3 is TGTGCCAGCACCTCCTCCGAGACCCAGTACTTC. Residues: CASTSSETQYF.

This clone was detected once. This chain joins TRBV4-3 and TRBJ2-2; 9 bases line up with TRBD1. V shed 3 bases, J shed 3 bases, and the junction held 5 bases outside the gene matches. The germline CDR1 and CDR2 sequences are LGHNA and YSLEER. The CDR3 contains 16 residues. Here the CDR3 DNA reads TGCGCCAGCAGCCAGACTACAGGGGGCGACACCGGGGAGCTGTTTTTT. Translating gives CASSQTTGGDTGELFF.

CDR3 loop: CASSPRTSGSNEQFF. CDR3 nucleotides: TGTGCCAGCAGCCCTCGGACTAGCGGGAGCAATGAGCAGTTCTTC. The chain combines TRBV11-3 with TRBJ2-1; 13 bases fit TRBD2. V lost 5 bases to trimming and J lost 6 bases; unmatched junction nucleotides: 4. CDR1 and CDR2 (germline): SGHNT, YENEEA. The CDR3 sequence is 15 residues long.